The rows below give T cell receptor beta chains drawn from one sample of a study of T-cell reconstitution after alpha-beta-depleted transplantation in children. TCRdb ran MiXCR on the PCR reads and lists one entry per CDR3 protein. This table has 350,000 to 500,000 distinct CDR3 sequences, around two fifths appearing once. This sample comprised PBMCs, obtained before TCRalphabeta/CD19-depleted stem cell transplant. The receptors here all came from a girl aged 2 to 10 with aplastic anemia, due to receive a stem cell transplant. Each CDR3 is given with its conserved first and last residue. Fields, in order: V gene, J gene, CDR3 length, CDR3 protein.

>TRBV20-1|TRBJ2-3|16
CSARDLGQIFTDTQYF
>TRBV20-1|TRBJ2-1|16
CSARDWQGSLYNEQFF
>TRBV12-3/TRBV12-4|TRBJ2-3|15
CASRRLAGAPDTQYF
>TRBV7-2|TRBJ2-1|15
CASSLRDLGYNEQFF
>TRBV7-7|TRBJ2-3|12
CAVQSYIDTQYF
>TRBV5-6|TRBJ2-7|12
CASSLEADEQYF
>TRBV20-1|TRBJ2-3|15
CSASRGSPSTDTQYF
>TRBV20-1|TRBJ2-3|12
CSAHRQGDTQYF
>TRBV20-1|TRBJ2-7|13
CSAERDRGDEQYF
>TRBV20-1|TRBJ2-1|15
CSAPPRELVGGEQFF
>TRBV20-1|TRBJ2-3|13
CSASRSSTDTQYF
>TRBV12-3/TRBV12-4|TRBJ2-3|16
CASSTGTSGAGDTQYF
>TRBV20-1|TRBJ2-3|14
CSAPRGGGLDTQYF
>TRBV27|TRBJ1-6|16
CASSPRRTGGFSPLHF
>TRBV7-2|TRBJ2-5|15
CASSFGTSGRETQYF
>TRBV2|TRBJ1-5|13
CASMGQYGQPQHF
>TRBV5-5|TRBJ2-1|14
CASSLGVKGDEQFF
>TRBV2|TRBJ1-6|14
CASTPGTRRSPLHF
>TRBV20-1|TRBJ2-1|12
CSASGHNNEQFF
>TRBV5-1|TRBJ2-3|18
CASRPTGGFDSSTDTQYF
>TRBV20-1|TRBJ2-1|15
CSARPDQRAGNEQFF
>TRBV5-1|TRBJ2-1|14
CASSPEPSGTAPFF
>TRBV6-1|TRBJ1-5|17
CASSPRQGWRSNQPQHF
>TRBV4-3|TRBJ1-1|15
CASSQGGAGDAEAFF
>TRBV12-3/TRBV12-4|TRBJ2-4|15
CASSSGTGKGYIQYF
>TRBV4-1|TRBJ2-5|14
CASSGSGGSETQYF
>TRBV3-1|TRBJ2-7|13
CASRSRGSLEQYF
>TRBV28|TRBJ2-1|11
CASSSGDRKFF
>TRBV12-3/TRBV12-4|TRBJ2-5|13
CASSGLWGETQYF
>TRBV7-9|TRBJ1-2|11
CASSFSYGYTF
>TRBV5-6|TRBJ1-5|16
CASSLNGGPSNQPQHF
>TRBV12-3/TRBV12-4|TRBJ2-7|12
CASSSRRNEQYF
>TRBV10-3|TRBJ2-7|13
CAISEQGHYEQYF
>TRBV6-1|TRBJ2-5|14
CASRSDRAGETQYF
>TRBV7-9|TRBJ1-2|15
CASSWGDRTVYGYTF
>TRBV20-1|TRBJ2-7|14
CSAGEGGAVYEQYF
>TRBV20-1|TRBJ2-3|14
CSARDPRRTDTQYF
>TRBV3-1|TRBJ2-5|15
CASSQTAGGPQTQYF
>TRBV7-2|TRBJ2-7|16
CASSLGAGMMRYEQYF
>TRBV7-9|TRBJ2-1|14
CASSPTGLVGEQFF
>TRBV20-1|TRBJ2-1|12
CSASPYFHEQFF
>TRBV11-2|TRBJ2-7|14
CASRGLGPGREQYF
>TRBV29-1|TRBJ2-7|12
CSVESATYEQYF
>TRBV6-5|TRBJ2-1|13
CASSYAPEDEQFF
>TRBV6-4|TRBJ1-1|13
CASSAQGGGEAFF
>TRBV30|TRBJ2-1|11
CAWRGWHEQFF
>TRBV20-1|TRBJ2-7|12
CSAPPRGYEQYF
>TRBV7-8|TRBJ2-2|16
CASYTTSGANTGELFF
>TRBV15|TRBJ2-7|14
CATSREPVASEQYF
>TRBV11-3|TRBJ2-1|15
CASSHIAGGREEQFF
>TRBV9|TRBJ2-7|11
CASSVADELYF
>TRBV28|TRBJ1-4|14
CASSLGTLNEKLFF